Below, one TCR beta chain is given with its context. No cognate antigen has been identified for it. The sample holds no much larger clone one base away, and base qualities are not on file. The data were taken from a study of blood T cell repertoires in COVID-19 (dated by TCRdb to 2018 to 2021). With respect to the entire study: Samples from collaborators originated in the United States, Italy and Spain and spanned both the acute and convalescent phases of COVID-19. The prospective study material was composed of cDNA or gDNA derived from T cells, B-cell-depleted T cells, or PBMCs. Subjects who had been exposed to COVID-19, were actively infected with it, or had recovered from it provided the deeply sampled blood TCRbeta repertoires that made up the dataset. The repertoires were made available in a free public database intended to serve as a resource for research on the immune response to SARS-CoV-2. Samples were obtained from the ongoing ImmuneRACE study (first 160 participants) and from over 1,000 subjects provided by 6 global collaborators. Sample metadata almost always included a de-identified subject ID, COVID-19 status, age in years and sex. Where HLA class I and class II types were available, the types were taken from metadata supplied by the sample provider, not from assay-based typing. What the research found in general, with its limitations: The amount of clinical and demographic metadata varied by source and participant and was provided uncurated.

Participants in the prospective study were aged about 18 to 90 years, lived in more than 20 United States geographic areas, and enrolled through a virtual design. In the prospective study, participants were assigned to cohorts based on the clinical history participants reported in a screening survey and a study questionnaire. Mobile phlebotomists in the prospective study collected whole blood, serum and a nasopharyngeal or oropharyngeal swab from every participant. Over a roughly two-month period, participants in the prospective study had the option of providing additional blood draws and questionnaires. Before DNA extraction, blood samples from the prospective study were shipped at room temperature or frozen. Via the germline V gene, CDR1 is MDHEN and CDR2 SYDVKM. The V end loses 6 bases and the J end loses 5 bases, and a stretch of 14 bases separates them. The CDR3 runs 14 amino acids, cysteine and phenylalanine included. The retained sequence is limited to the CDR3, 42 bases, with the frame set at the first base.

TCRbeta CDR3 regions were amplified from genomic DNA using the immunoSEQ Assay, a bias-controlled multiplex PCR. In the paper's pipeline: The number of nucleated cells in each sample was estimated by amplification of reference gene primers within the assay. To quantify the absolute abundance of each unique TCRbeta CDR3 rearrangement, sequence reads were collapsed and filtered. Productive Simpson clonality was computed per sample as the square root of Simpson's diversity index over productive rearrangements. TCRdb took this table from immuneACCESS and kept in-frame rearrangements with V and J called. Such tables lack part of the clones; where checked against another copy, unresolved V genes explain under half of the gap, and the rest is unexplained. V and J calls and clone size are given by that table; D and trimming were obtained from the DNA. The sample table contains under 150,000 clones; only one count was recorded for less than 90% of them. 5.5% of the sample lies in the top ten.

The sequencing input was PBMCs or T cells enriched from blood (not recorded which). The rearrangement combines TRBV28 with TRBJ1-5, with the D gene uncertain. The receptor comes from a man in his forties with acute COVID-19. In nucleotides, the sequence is TGTGCCAGCAGCAAGTTTGAGGCTTATCAGCCCCAGCATTTT. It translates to CASSKFEAYQPQHF.